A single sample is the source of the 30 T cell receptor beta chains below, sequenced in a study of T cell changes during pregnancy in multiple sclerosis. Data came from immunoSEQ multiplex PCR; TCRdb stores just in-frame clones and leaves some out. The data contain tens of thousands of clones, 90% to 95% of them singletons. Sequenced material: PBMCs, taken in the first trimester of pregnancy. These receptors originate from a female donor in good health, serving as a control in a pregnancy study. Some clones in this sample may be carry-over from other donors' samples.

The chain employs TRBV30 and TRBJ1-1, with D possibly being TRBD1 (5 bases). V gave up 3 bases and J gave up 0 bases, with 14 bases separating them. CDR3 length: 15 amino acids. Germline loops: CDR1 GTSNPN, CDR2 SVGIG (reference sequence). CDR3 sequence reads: CAWRHQGLLNTEAFF. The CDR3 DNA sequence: TGTGCCTGGAGGCACCAGGGACTTCTGAACACTGAAGCTTTCTTT.

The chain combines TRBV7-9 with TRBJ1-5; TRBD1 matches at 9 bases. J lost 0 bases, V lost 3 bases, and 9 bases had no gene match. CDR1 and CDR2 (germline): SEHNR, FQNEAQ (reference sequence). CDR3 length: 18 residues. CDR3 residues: CASSLGTGRIFSNQPQHF. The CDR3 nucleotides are TGTGCCAGCAGCTTGGGGACAGGGAGGATCTTTAGCAATCAGCCCCAGCATTTT.

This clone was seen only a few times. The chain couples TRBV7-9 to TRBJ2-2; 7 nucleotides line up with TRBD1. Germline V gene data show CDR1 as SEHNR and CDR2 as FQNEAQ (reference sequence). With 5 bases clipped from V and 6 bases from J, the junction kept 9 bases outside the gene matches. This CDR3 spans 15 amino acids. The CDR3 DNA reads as TGTGCCAGCAGCACAACAGGGGTTAAAGCCGGGGAGCTGTTTTTT. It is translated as CASSTTGVKAGELFF.

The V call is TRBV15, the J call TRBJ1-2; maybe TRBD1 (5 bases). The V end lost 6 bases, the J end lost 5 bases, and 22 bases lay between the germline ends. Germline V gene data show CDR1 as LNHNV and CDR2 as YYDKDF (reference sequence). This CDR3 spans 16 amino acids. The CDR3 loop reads CATSIARQRVSYGYTF. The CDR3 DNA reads TGTGCCACCAGTATCGCCCGACAGCGCGTGAGTTATGGCTACACCTTC. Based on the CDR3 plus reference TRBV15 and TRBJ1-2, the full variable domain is DAMVIQNPRYQVTQFGKPVTLSCSQTLNHNVMYWYQQKSSQAPKLLFHYYDKDFNNEADTPDNFQSRRPNTSFCFLDIRSPGLGDTAMYLCATSIARQRVSYGYTFGSGTRLTVV.

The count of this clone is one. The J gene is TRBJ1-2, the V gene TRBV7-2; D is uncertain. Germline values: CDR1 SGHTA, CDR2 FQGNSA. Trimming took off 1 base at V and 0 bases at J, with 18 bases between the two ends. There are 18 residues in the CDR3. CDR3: CASSLVPPGTTANYGYTF. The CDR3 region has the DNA TGTGCCAGCAGCTTAGTACCTCCAGGCACAACAGCTAACTATGGCTACACCTTC. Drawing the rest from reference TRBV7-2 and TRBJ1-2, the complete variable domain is GAGVSQSPSNKVTEKGKDVELRCDPISGHTALYWYRQSLGQGLEFLIYFQGNSAPDKSGLPSDRFSAERTGGSVSTLTIQRTQQEDSAVYLCASSLVPPGTTANYGYTFGSGTRLTVV.

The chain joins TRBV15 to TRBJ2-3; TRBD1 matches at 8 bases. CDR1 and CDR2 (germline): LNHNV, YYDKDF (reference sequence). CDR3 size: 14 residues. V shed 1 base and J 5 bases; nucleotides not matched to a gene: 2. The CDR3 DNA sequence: TGTGCCACCAGCAGAGGCGGGACAGGAGATACGCAGTATTTT. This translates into CATSRGGTGDTQYF.

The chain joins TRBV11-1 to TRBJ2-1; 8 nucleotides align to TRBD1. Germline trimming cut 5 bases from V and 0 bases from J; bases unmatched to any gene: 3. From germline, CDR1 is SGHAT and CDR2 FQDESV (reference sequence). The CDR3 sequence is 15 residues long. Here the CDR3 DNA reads TGTGCCAGCAGCCGAGGACAGGGCTCCTACAATGAGCAGTTCTTC. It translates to CASSRGQGSYNEQFF.

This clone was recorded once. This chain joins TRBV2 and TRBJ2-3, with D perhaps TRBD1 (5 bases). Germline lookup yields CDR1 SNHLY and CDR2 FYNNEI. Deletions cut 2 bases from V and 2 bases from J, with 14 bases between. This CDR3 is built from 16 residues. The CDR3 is CASSETGHPFTDTQYF. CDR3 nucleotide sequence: TGTGCCAGCAGTGAAACAGGTCATCCCTTCACAGATACGCAGTATTTT.

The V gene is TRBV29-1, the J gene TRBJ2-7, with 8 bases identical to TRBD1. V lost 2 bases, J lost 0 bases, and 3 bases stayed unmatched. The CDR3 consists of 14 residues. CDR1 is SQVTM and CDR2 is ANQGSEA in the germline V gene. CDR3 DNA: TGCAGCGTTGAAAGACAGGGGCCCTCCTACGAGCAGTACTTC. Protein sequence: CSVERQGPSYEQYF.

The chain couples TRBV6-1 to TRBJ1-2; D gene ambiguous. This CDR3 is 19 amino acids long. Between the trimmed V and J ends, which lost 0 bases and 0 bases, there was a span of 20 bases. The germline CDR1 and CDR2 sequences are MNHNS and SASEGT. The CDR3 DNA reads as TGTGCCAGCAGTGAAGCGCTTCGGGGAGGGTTCCATTCTAACTATGGCTACACCTTC. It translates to CASSEALRGGFHSNYGYTF.

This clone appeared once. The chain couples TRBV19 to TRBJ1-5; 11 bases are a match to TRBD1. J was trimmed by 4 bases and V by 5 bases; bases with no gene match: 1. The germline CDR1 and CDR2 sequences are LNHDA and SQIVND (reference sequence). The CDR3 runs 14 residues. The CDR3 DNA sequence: TGTGCCAGTAGTGGGACAGGGGGGAATCAGCCCCAGCATTTT. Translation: CASSGTGGNQPQHF. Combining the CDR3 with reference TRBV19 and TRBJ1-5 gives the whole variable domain DGGITQSPKYLFRKEGQNVTLSCEQNLNHDAMYWYRQDPGQGLRLIYYSQIVNDFQKGDIAEGYSVSREKKESFPLTVTSAQKNPTAFYLCASSGTGGNQPQHFGDGTRLSIL.

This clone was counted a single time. CDR3 sequence: CASGLEIFARGSLDGYTF. CDR3 DNA: TGTGCTAGTGGTTTGGAAATCTTCGCCAGGGGATCTTTAGATGGCTACACCTTC. The chain uses TRBV12-5 and TRBJ1-2; D possibly corresponds to TRBD1 (6 bases). Trimming cost V 1 base and J 6 bases, with 24 bases left between them. The CDR3 length is 18 residues. In germline, CDR1 is LGHNT, CDR2 FRNRAP.

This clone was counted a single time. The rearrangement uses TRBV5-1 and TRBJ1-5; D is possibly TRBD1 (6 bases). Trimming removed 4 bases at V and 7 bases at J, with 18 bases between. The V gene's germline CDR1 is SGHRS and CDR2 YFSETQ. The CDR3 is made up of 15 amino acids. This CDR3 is CASSMGGGLGQPQHF. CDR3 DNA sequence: TGCGCCAGCAGCATGGGGGGCGGATTGGGGCAGCCCCAGCATTTT.

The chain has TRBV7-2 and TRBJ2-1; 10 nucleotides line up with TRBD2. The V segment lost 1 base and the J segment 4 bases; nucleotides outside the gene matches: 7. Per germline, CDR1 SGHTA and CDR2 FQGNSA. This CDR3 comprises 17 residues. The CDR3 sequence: CASSLGALAGLYNEQFF. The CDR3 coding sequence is TGTGCCAGCAGCTTAGGGGCACTAGCGGGACTATACAATGAGCAGTTCTTC.

The chain's CDR3 is CASSSGQTSYNEQFF. In DNA, the CDR3 is TGCGCCAGCAGCTCAGGACAGACCTCCTACAATGAGCAGTTCTTC. The rearrangement joins TRBV5-1 to TRBJ2-1; D possibly corresponds to TRBD1 (6 bases). This CDR3 region has 15 residues. With 3 bases removed from V and 0 bases from J, the gap between germline ends came to 10 bases. Germline V CDR1 and CDR2: SGHRS, YFSETQ.

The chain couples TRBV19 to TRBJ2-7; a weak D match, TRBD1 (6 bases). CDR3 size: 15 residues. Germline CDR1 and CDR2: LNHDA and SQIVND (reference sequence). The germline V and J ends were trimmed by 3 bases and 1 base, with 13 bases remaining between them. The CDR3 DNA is TGTGCCAGTAGTATCCCGGGCAGGGGATCCTACGAGCAGTACTTC. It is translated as CASSIPGRGSYEQYF.

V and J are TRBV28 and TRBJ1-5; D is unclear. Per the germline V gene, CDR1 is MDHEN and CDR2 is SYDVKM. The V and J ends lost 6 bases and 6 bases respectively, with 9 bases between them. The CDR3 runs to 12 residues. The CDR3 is CASSSNGQPQHF. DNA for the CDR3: TGTGCCAGCAGCTCGAACGGTCAGCCCCAGCATTTT. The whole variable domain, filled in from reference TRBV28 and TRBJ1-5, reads DVKVTQSSRYLVKRTGEKVFLECVQDMDHENMFWYRQDPGLGLRLIYFSYDVKMKEKGDIPEGYSVSREKKERFSLILESASTNQTSMYLCASSSNGQPQHFGDGTRLSIL.

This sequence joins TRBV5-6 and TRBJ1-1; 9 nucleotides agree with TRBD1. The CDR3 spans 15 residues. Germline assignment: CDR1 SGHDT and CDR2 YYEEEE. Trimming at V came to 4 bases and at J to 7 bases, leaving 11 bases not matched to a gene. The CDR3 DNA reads TGTGCCAGCAGCCCCATTGCGGGGACAGGGCTTGAAGCTTTCTTT. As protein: CASSPIAGTGLEAFF.

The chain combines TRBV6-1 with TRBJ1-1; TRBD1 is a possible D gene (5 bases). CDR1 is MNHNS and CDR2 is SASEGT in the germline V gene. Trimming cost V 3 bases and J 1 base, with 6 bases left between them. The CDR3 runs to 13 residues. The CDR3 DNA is TGTGCCAGCAGTGAGACAGAGAACACTGAAGCTTTCTTT. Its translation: CASSETENTEAFF.

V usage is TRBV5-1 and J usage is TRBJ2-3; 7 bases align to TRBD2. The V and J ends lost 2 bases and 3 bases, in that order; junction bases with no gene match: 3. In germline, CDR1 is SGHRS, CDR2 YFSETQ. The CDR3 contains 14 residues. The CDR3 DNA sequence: TGCGCCAGCAGCTTCGCAGCGGGGACAGATACGCAGTATTTT. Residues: CASSFAAGTDTQYF.

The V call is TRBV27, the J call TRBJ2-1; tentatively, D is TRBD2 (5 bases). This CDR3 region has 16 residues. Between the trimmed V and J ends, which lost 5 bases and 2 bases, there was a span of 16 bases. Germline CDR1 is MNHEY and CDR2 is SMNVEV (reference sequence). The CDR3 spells CASSPWTGKPYNEQFF. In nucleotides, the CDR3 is TGTGCCAGCAGTCCTTGGACTGGTAAACCCTACAATGAGCAGTTCTTC.

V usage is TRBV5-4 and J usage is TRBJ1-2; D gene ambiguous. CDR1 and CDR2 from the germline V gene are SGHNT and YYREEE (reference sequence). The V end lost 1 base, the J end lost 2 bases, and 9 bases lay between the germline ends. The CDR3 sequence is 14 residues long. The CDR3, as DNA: TGTGCCAGCAGCTTGCTCGGCGGCAACTATGGCTACACCTTC. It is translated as CASSLLGGNYGYTF.

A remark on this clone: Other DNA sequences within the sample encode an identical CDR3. In nucleotides, the CDR3 is TGCGCCAGCAGCTTGGAGCAGGGGTCTCAGCCCCAGCATTTT. Translation gives CASSLEQGSQPQHF. The chain joins TRBV5-1 to TRBJ1-5; a weak D match, TRBD1 (6 bases). CDR3 length: 14 amino acids. With 0 bases removed from V and 6 bases from J, the gap between germline ends came to 10 bases. Germline assignment: CDR1 SGHRS and CDR2 YFSETQ.

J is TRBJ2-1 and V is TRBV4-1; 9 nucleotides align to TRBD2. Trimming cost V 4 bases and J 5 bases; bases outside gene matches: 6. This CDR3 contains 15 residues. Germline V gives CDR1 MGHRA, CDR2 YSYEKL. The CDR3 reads CASSPGLAIHNEQFF. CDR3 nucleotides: TGCGCCAGCAGCCCTGGACTAGCGATCCACAATGAGCAGTTCTTC.

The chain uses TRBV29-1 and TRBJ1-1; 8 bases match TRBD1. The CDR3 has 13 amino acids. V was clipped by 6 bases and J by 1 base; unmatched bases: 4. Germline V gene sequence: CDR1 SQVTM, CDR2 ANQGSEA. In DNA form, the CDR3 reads TGCAGCGTAGACAGGGGAACGAACACTGAAGCTTTCTTT. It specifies CSVDRGTNTEAFF.

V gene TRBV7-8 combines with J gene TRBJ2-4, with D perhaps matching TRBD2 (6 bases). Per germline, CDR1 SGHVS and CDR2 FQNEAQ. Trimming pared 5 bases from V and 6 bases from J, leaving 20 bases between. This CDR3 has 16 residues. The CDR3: CASSPPRLDPRNIQYF. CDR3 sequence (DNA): TGTGCCAGCAGCCCGCCCAGACTAGATCCGAGAAACATTCAGTACTTC.

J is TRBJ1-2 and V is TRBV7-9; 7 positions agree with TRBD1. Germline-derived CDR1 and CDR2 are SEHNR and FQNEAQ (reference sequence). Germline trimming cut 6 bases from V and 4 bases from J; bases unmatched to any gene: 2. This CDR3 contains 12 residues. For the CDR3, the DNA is TGTGCCAGCAGTTCAGGGGGCTATGGCTACACCTTC. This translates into CASSSGGYGYTF.

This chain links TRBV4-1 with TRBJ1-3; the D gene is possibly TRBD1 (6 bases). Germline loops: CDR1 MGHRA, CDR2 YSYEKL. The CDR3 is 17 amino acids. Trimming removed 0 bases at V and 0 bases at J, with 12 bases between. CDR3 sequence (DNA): TGCGCCAGCAGCCAAGAGGGACATCAAGTCTCTGGAAACACCATATATTTT. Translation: CASSQEGHQVSGNTIYF.

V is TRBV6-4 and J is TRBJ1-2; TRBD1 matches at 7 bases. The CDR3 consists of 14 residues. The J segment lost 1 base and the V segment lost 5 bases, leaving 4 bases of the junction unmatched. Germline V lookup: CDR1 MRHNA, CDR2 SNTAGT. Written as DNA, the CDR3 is TGTGCCAGCAGTCAGACAGGGAGTAACTATGGCTACACCTTC. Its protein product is CASSQTGSNYGYTF.

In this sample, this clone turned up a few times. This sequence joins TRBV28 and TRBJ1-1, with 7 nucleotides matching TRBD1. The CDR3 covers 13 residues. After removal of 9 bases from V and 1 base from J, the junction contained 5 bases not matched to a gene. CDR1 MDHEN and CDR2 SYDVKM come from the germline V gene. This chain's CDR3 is CASLGQRNTEAFF. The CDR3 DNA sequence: TGTGCCAGTTTGGGACAGAGGAACACTGAAGCTTTCTTT.